This TCR beta chain was sequenced in a study of CD8 T cells in ankylosing spondylitis. This clonotype was detected only a few times. Its cognate antigen is unknown. Unmatched junction bases numbered 10, after V lost 1 base and J lost 4 bases. Germline assignment: CDR1 MNHEY and CDR2 SVGAGI. The CDR3 totals 18 residues. Whole-study results and caveats: From matched ankylosing spondylitis synovial fluid, disease-linked clones were reportedly recovered at significantly enriched levels. Before this, some motif variants had been reported in reactive arthritis synovial fluid and blood.

Each CDR3 protein gets one entry after TCRdb re-called the 5' RACE reads with MiXCR. Altogether roughly 200,000 distinct CDR3 sequences are present, around 13% being singletons, with the ten largest covering 16%. The genes are TRBV6-5 and TRBJ2-3, with 11 bases that match TRBD1. This sequence was found in a male donor with ankylosing spondylitis or in good health (not recorded which). The sample taken for sequencing was blood, either unsorted or a sorted T cell fraction (not recorded which). The CDR3 DNA is TGTGCCAGCAGTTACTTAGGCACCGGGACAGGGGGTCCAGATACGCAGTATTTT. The encoded protein is CASSYLGTGTGGPDTQYF.